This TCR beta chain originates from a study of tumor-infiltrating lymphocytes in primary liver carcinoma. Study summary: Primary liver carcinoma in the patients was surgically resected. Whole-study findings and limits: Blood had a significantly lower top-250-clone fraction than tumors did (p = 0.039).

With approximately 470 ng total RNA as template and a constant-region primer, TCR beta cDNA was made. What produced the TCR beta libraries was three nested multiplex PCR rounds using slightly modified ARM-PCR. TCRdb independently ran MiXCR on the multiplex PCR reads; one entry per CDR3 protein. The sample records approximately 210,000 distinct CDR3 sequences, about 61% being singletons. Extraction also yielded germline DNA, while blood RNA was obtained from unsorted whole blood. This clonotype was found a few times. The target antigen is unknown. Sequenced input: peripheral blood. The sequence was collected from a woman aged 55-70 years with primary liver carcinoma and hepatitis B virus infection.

CDR3 nucleotides: TGTGCTAGTGGTCCCCCAACGAACACCGGGGAGCTGTTTTTT. Protein sequence: CASGPPTNTGELFF. The V gene is TRBV12-5, the J gene TRBJ2-2; D gene ambiguous. The CDR3 has 14 residues. V was shortened by 5 bases and J by 0 bases, with 7 bases between the two germline ends. Germline-derived CDR1 and CDR2 are LGHNT and FRNRAP.